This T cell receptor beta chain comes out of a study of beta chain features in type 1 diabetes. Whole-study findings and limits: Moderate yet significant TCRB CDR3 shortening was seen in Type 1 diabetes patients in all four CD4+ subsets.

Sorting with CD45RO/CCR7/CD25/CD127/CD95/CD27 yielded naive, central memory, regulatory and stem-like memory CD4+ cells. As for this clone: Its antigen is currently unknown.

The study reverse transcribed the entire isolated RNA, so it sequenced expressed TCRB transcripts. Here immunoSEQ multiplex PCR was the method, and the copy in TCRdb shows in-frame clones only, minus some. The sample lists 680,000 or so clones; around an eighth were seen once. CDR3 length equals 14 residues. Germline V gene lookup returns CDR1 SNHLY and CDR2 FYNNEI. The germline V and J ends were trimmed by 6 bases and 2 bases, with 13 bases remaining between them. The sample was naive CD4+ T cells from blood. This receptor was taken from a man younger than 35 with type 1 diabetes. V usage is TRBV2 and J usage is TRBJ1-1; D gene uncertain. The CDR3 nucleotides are TGTGCCAGCAGCGGCCTGGTTCTAAACACTGAAGCTTTCTTT. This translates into CASSGLVLNTEAFF.